This T cell receptor beta chain stems from a study of monozygotic twins with inflammatory bowel disease (dated by TCRdb to about 2019). General notes on the study: The full study comprised 30 or so monozygotic twin pairs: nine German pairs (four IBD-concordant, five IBD-discordant) and 19 IBD-discordant Danish pairs. The search for disease-associated traits relied mainly on comparing IBD patients with their genetically identical healthy co-twins within discordant pairs. Each individual had, on average, about 151 000 unique TCRalpha sequences and 181 000 unique TCRbeta sequences available for analysis.

A roughly 2.5 ml peripheral blood sample was drawn into PAXgene tubes per donor and stored at -80°C. Without T cell sorting, total RNA was isolated from whole blood using the PAXgene blood miRNA kit on an automated QIAcube. Peripheral blood from monozygotic twin pairs concordant or discordant for inflammatory bowel disease was subjected to deep TCRalpha and TCRbeta repertoire profiling with unique molecular barcoding. Smoking habits were recorded for all twin pairs, and individuals were classified as current, former or never smokers. The library was prepared using 5' RACE. For each TCR library, 3,500 to 4,500 ng of total RNA was used. cDNA was synthesized with SMARTScribe reverse transcriptase in eight separate reactions per sample. During cDNA synthesis, unique molecular identifiers containing a 6-nucleotide sample barcode were introduced by template switching. TCRalpha and TCRbeta cDNA was amplified in two nested PCRs of approximately 17 and 9 cycles, and bead purification was carried out after each PCR. Before amplification, cDNA was treated with uracil DNA-glycosylase and purified using the QIAquick PCR purification kit. The second PCR added Illumina TruSeq-compatible adapters along with sample-specific barcodes. Library quality and concentration were checked on TapeStation and Qubit, and libraries were pooled at around 4.7 ng each. The pooled libraries were sequenced with 2 x 100 bp reads and custom sequencing primers on an Illumina HiSeq2500 single-index Rapid Run. As for the original processing: MiGEC version 1.2.6 was used for UMI-based consensus assembly to correct PCR and sequencing errors. MiXCR version 2.1.1 was used for V(D)J alignment, clonotype assembly and CDR3 extraction. Gene usage, clonotype sharing and MAIT/NKT TCR abundance were normalised by analysing the top 1000, 10 000 and 20 000 clonotypes per sample. Diversity was computed as the inverse Simpson index with the vegan R package after downsampling to 27 000 UMIs. Paired Mann-Whitney U tests were applied to discordant twin pairs, with Benjamini-Hochberg correction for multiple testing. Reads reprocessed by TCRdb are summarized as one entry per CDR3 protein sequence, and DNA is absent. TCRdb's processing, not the authors', yielded these V and J calls. The sample has about 300,000 distinct CDR3 sequences on record. Jointly, the top ten make up less than 6.5% of the sample.

General conclusions and limits of the study: The results gave no support for a single strong signal or clonotype linked to IBD. No difference in repertoire similarity was observed between concordant and discordant twins, possibly owing to limited statistical power. A decrease in TCRbeta repertoire diversity, as measured by inverse Simpson index, was observed in IBD patients compared with their healthy co-twins. Differing immunosuppressive treatments among patients may have added background noise and inter-individual variability to the repertoires. The analysis was unable to tell different T cell subtypes apart. IBD patients shared fewer clonotypes with other individuals than healthy twins did, most markedly in patients showing signs of disease activity.

Details on this clonotype: What antigen it recognizes has not been identified.

The CDR3 starts with the cysteine, ends with the phenylalanine, and has 18 residues. No DNA sequence was recorded. CDR1 KGHSH and CDR2 LQKENI were looked up in the germline V gene. The source is a human donor with ulcerative colitis or Crohn's disease, or a healthy co-twin of an affected twin (not recorded which). The chain is assembled from TRBV18 and TRBJ2-2; TCRdb names TRBD1, which stays unverified in the absence of DNA. The material sequenced was blood. For the CDR3, the sequence is CASSRGTGGAANTGELFF.